This T cell receptor (beta chain) was sequenced for a study of T cells expressing NK-cell markers. TCR beta cDNA was made by 5'RACE template switching with UMIs. TCRdb re-called the 5' RACE reads, yielding one record per CDR3 amino acid sequence without DNA. Reported are 250,000 to 300,000 distinct CDR3 sequences; the ten largest clones contain more than 3.5%. The sample taken for sequencing was blood T cells: a sorted CD56 or NKG2C T cell subset, CD4+ or CD8+ T cells, or bulk PBMC T cells (not recorded which). The receptor was derived from a woman aged 18-69 years in good health.

CDR3 amino acids: CAWSVRGQREKLFF. The gene calls are TRBV30 and TRBJ1-4; TCRdb's D call of TRBD1 is untestable without DNA. The germline gives CDR1 GTSNPN, CDR2 SVGIG (reference sequence). This CDR3 is 14 amino acids long.